One T cell receptor beta chain is described in this entry. The germline gives CDR1 SQVTM, CDR2 ANQGSEA. This CDR3 has 15 residues. Deletions cut 3 bases from V and 0 bases from J, with 15 bases between. This entry belongs to a study of CD8 T cells in Susac syndrome. High-throughput TCR beta sequencing covered peripheral CD8+ and CD4+ T cells. Negative isolation yielded CD8+ and CD4+ T cells; FACS enriched TEMRA cells. cDNA came from roughly 0.53 to 1 ug RNA primed by random hexamers. MiXCR, applied by TCRdb to the immunoSEQ multiplex PCR reads, yields one record per CDR3 protein. The data hold 150,000 or so distinct CDR3 sequences, with roughly 96% observed a single time.

The receptor was isolated from a human donor with multiple sclerosis. The sample consisted of CD8+ T cells from PBMCs. This chain links TRBV29-1 with TRBJ2-7; D uncertain. The CDR3 sequence is CSVETSEVGSYEQYF. CDR3 DNA: TGCAGCGTTGAGACAAGCGAGGTGGGCTCCTACGAGCAGTACTTC.